Each of the 22 T cell receptor beta chains below was sequenced from the same sample in a study of Japanese encephalitis immunity and Zika vaccine responses. TCRdb reprocessed the 5' RACE reads with MiXCR, giving one entry per CDR3 protein. Among fewer than 400 distinct CDR3 sequences listed, around 7.5% were seen once. PBMCs were CFSE-labeled and cultured for about 6 days with peptide pools at 1 ug/mL each. Proliferating CD4 T cells were sorted unfixed as live CD56-CD19-CD16-CD3+CD4+ CFSE-low cells. The material sequenced was antigen-activated CD4+ T cells from blood, cultured, taken during a Zika inactivated vaccine study. These receptors were collected from an adult woman who received an inactivated Zika virus vaccine.

This clonotype is judged large. J is TRBJ2-1 and V is TRBV18; a possible D gene is TRBD2 (5 bases). This CDR3 is 14 amino acids long. V lost 8 bases, J lost 2 bases, and 13 bases lay in between. CDR1 and CDR2 (germline): KGHSH, LQKENI. In DNA form, the CDR3 reads TGTGCCAGCCGTCCGGAGGACCCCTACAATGAGCAGTTCTTC. Translation gives CASRPEDPYNEQFF.

This clonotype ranks as large. The rearrangement joins TRBV28 to TRBJ2-5; TRBD2 agrees at 9 bases. Germline V gene lookup returns CDR1 MDHEN and CDR2 SYDVKM. There are 15 residues in the CDR3. J lost 5 bases, V lost 5 bases, and 9 bases had no gene match. This CDR3 is CASSTSSGAGETQYF. CDR3 nucleotide sequence: TGTGCCAGCAGTACATCTAGCGGGGCGGGGGAGACCCAGTACTTC.

This clonotype has only one observation. With a far larger clone one base away, a read error is the likely cause. The chain recombines TRBV2 with TRBJ2-1; the match to TRBD2 covers 8 bases. The assigned J gene may be wrong: the sequence end matches TRBJ2-5 better. The CDR3 length is 14 residues. Looked up from germline, CDR1 is SNHLY and CDR2 is FYNNEI. CDR3 loop: CVSIGGGYQETQYF. As DNA, the CDR3 is TGTGTCAGCATCGGGGGGGGGTACCAAGAGACCCAGTACTTC.

By share, this clonotype ranks as large. The chain is built from TRBV20-1 and TRBJ1-3; D gene unclear. Trimming took off 3 bases at V and 0 bases at J, with 12 bases between the two ends. Germline V lookup: CDR1 DFQATT, CDR2 SNEGSKA (reference sequence). The CDR3 consists of 15 residues. The CDR3 region has the DNA TGCAGTGCTAGGCCCCCAACAGACTCTGGAAACACCATATATTTT. This sequence encodes CSARPPTDSGNTIYF.

In its sample, this clonotype ranks as medium-sized. V gene TRBV2 combines with J gene TRBJ2-3; 8 bases align to TRBD1. The CDR3 is 14 amino acids. V lost 5 bases and J lost 4; bases outside the gene matches: 5. Germline-derived CDR1 and CDR2 are SNHLY and FYNNEI. The CDR3 DNA follows: TGTGCCAGCAGTCCTAGACAGGGGCCAGATACGCAGTATTTT. This translates into CASSPRQGPDTQYF.

In its sample, this clonotype is medium-sized. The J gene is TRBJ1-4, the V gene TRBV7-9, with D uncertain. Germline-derived CDR1 and CDR2 are SEHNR and FQNEAQ (reference sequence). V was clipped by 6 bases and J by 0 bases, with 8 bases between them. This CDR3 is 14 amino acids long. This CDR3 is CASSSSTTNEKLFF. The DNA for the CDR3 is TGTGCCAGCAGTTCGAGCACAACTAATGAAAAACTGTTTTTT.

This clonotype counts as large. The V gene is TRBV5-8, the J gene TRBJ1-6; the match to TRBD1 covers 9 bases. Germline-derived CDR1 and CDR2 are SGHTS and YDEGEE. V was clipped by 3 bases and J by 7 bases; unmatched bases: 8. The CDR3 length is 16 residues. The CDR3 region is CASSSDTGGGNSPLHF. In DNA form, the CDR3 reads TGTGCCAGCAGCTCAGATACAGGGGGCGGGAATTCACCCCTCCACTTT.

This clonotype was observed a few times. The genes are TRBV6-2 or TRBV6-3 and TRBJ2-2; 14 bases agree with TRBD2. This CDR3 is built from 15 residues. V lost 9 bases and J lost 10; bases outside the gene matches: 10. Germline lookup yields CDR1 MNHEY and CDR2 SVGEGT. CDR3 bases: TGTGCCAGTGCGGGACTAGCGGGGGCGAGTGTGGAGCTGTTTTTT. It yields the protein CASAGLAGASVELFF.

This clonotype is categorized as hyperexpanded. Written as DNA, the CDR3 is TGCAGCGCCGCAGAAAATAGTTCACCCCTCCACTTT. Protein product: CSAAENSSPLHF. V is TRBV29-1 and J is TRBJ1-6; D is uncertain. The CDR3 extends over 12 amino acids. V gave up 7 bases and J gave up 9 bases, with 13 bases separating them. Looked up from germline, CDR1 is SQVTM and CDR2 is ANQGSEA.

In its sample, this clonotype ranks as medium-sized (0.01 to 0.1%). This sequence joins TRBV2 and TRBJ1-6, with D perhaps TRBD1 (6 bases). CDR3 size: 16 residues. The V gene's germline CDR1 is SNHLY and CDR2 FYNNEI. Deletions cut 10 bases from V and 2 bases from J, with 18 bases between. The CDR3 DNA follows: TGTGCCACCCAACAGGGATCCAACACCTATAATTCACCCCTCCACTTT. Its protein product is CATQQGSNTYNSPLHF.

This clonotype was seen only a few times. V and J are TRBV7-2 and TRBJ2-5, with a tentative D call TRBD2 (5 bases). CDR3 size: 15 residues. Germline values: CDR1 SGHTA, CDR2 FQGNSA. The V end lost 6 bases, the J end lost 1 base, and 15 bases lay between the germline ends. This CDR3 reads CASRAMRAPQETQYF. In DNA form, the CDR3 reads TGTGCCAGCAGGGCGATGAGGGCCCCCCAAGAGACCCAGTACTTC.

Relative to its sample, this clonotype is medium-sized. The gene calls are TRBV6-2 or TRBV6-3 and TRBJ1-1; D call uncertain. Trimming removed 7 bases from V and 0 bases from J, with 12 bases in between. CDR3 length equals 14 residues. The germline CDR1 and CDR2 sequences are MNHEY and SVGEGT. The CDR3 spells CASKDEQLNTEAFF. The CDR3 coding sequence is TGTGCCAGCAAAGACGAACAGTTGAACACTGAAGCTTTCTTT.

This clonotype is termed medium-sized. The chain combines TRBV2 with TRBJ2-5, with D unclear. V was trimmed by 7 bases and J by 4 bases, leaving 7 bases between them. CDR1 and CDR2 from the germline V gene are SNHLY and FYNNEI. This CDR3 has 11 amino acids. CDR3: CASNILETQYF. CDR3 bases: TGTGCCAGCAACATTTTAGAGACCCAGTACTTC. The full variable domain, with the rest looked up from reference TRBV2 and TRBJ2-5, is EPEVTQTPSHQVTQMGQEVILRCVPISNHLYFYWYRQILGQKVEFLVSFYNNEISEKSEIFDDQFSVERPDGSNFTLKIRSTKLEDSAMYFCASNILETQYFGPGTRLLVL.

This clonotype is hyperexpanded in the sample. The genes are TRBV2 and TRBJ2-3, with D tentatively TRBD1 (6 bases). Between the trimmed V and J ends, which lost 4 bases and 2 bases, there was a span of 10 bases. Germline CDR1 is SNHLY and CDR2 is FYNNEI. This CDR3 spans 14 amino acids. CDR3 sequence reads: CASSGRDTTDTQYF. The CDR3 bases are TGTGCCAGCAGTGGCCGGGACACCACAGATACGCAGTATTTT.

By share, this clonotype ranks as medium-sized. The chain couples TRBV7-9 to TRBJ2-3; 9 bases are shared with TRBD2. The germline gives CDR1 SEHNR, CDR2 FQNEAQ (reference sequence). Trimming took 1 base from V and 3 from J; bases not matched to a gene: 2. This CDR3 spans 15 amino acids. The CDR3: CASSLGTSETDTQYF. The CDR3 DNA sequence: TGTGCCAGCAGCTTAGGGACTAGCGAAACAGATACGCAGTATTTT.

Within the sample, this clonotype is medium-sized (0.01 to 0.1%). The rearrangement uses TRBV19 and TRBJ1-1, with D perhaps matching TRBD1 (5 bases). V was cut by 7 bases and J by 6 bases, with 18 bases left in between. The CDR3 covers 14 residues. The V gene's germline CDR1 is LNHDA and CDR2 SQIVND (reference sequence). CDR3 in DNA: TGTGCCAGTAAAGTGGACACAGGCTTTGCTGAAGCTTTCTTT. It translates to CASKVDTGFAEAFF.

In its sample, this clonotype is large. The chain employs TRBV6-5 and TRBJ1-1; 8 bases agree with TRBD1. The CDR3 has 15 residues. Germline assignment: CDR1 MNHEY and CDR2 SVGAGI. V dropped 7 bases and J dropped 3; count of bases not matched to a gene: 10. Written as DNA, the CDR3 is TGTGCCAGCACCGATACTACAGGGGGATACACTGAAGCTTTCTTT. It is translated as CASTDTTGGYTEAFF.

In its sample, this clonotype ranks as large. V gene TRBV20-1 combines with J gene TRBJ2-1; D gene unclear. Between the trimmed V and J ends, which lost 2 bases and 3 bases, there was a span of 14 bases. The CDR3 runs to 15 residues. In germline, CDR1 is DFQATT, CDR2 SNEGSKA (reference sequence). Here the CDR3 DNA reads TGCAGTGCTAGAAAGGCAGGCCGAGACTACAATGAGCAGTTCTTC. Protein sequence: CSARKAGRDYNEQFF.

In this sample, this clonotype turned up many times. The genes are TRBV28 and TRBJ2-7; D is possibly TRBD1 (6 bases). The CDR3 is 14 residues long. Deletions cut 7 bases from V and 2 bases from J, with 15 bases between. The germline V gene encodes CDR1 MDHEN and CDR2 SYDVKM. CDR3 amino acids: CASIPGTPTYEQYF. For the CDR3, the DNA is TGTGCCAGCATCCCGGGGACACCGACCTACGAGCAGTACTTC. The whole variable domain, remainder taken from reference TRBV28 and TRBJ2-7, is DVKVTQSSRYLVKRTGEKVFLECVQDMDHENMFWYRQDPGLGLRLIYFSYDVKMKEKGDIPEGYSVSREKKERFSLILESASTNQTSMYLCASIPGTPTYEQYFGPGTRLTVT.

This clonotype is labeled medium-sized. As DNA, the CDR3 is TGTGCCAGCAGCCAATCGGGGGGTACGCAGTATTTT. Residues: CASSQSGGTQYF. The chain couples TRBV28 to TRBJ2-3; 7 bases align to TRBD2. The CDR3 is 12 amino acids. After removal of 6 bases from V and 8 bases from J, the junction contained 5 bases not matched to a gene. In germline, CDR1 is MDHEN, CDR2 SYDVKM.

This clonotype ranks as large. The chain links TRBV19 to TRBJ2-7; D gene unclear. This CDR3 has 14 amino acids. Germline V gives CDR1 LNHDA, CDR2 SQIVND (reference sequence). V lost 1 base, J lost 3 bases, and 10 bases lay in between. The DNA for the CDR3 is TGTGCCAGTAGTATAGCGGGCAGCTACTACGAGCAGTACTTC. Translating gives CASSIAGSYYEQYF.

By frequency in the sample, this clonotype is large. This chain links TRBV28 with TRBJ2-7, with D perhaps given as TRBD1 or TRBD2 (5 bases each). Deletions cut 7 bases from V and 5 bases from J, with 12 bases between. Looked up from germline, CDR1 is MDHEN and CDR2 is SYDVKM. This CDR3 has 12 amino acids. The CDR3 here is CASTGRENEQYF. CDR3 in DNA: TGTGCCAGCACGGGCAGGGAGAACGAGCAGTACTTC.